This TCR beta chain appears in the sequencing data of a study of cytomegalovirus exposure and HLA in healthy donors. A multiplex PCR was run with 60 Vbeta primers and 13 Jbeta primers. Generated by immunoSEQ multiplex PCR, the TCRdb table keeps only in-frame clones and is missing some. The table includes about 150,000 clones, 77% detected once. Study-level findings and limits: The number of N-insertions in an Asian-associated ancestry cluster was reportedly below the 666-donor mean in a later analysis. Accounts indicate the classifier identified cytomegalovirus status with strong specificity and sensitivity. Common viral pathogens (according to a later analysis) appeared linked to several of the most significant clusters.

At collection, donors were nominally healthy, but unrecorded immune exposures were probable. A note on this clone: Its cognate antigen is unknown.

CDR3 length: 13 residues. V lost 5 bases, J lost 3 bases, and 4 bases stayed unmatched. Per the germline V gene, CDR1 is SQVTM and CDR2 is ANQGSEA. The sample comprised PBMCs. This clonotype originated in a woman aged 25 to 39 in good health and CMV-seropositive. The rearrangement links TRBV29-1 to TRBJ2-7; 10 nucleotides align to TRBD2. CDR3 residues: CSVLAGEYYEQYF. The CDR3 nucleotides are TGCAGCGTTCTAGCGGGAGAGTACTACGAGCAGTACTTC.